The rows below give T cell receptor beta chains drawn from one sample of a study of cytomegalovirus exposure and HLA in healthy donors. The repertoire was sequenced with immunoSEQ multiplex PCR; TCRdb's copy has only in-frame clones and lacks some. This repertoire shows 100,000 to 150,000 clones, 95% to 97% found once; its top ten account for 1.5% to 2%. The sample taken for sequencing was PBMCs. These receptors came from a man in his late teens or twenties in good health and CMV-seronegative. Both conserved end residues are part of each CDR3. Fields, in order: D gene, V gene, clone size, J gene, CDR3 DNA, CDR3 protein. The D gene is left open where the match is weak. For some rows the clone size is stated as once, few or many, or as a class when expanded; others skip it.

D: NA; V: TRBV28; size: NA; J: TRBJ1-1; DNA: TGTGCCAGCAGTTCCACCCCCGAGTGGGCAGCTGGGAGTGCTTTCTTT; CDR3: CASSSTPEWAAGSAFF
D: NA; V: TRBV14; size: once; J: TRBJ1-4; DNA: TGTGCCAGCAGCCAAAGCACGGAGGGCACCTGGGGAAAACTGTTTTTT; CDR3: CASSQSTEGTWGKLFF
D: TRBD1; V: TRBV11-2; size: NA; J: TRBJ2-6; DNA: TGTGCCAGCAGCCGAGGCCGGGACAGCTCTGGGGCCAACGTCCTGACTTTC; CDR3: CASSRGRDSSGANVLTF
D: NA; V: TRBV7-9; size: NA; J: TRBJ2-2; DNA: TGTGCCAGCAGCTTAGGGCAGGGAACCGGGGAGCTGTTTTTT; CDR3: CASSLGQGTGELFF
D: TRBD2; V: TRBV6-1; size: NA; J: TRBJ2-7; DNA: TGTGCCAGCAGCAGGGACTACACCTACGAGCAGTACTTC; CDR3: CASSRDYTYEQYF
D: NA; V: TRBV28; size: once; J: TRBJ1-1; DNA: TGTGCCAGCAGTTTCCACAGATCCACTGAAGCTTTCTTT; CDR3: CASSFHRSTEAFF
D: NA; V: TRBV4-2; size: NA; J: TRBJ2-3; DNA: TGTGCCAGCAGCCTAACAAGCGTCGGAACCACCGCAGATACGCAGTATTTT; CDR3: CASSLTSVGTTADTQYF
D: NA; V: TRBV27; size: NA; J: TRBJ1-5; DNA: TGTGCCAGCAGTTTTTATCCAGGCAACAATCAGCCCCAGCATTTT; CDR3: CASSFYPGNNQPQHF
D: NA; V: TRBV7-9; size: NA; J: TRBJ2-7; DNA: TGTGCCAGCAGCTCCCTCACGGGGGCGGGGGTATACGAGCAGTACTTC; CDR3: CASSSLTGAGVYEQYF
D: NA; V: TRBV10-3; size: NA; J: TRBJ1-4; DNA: TGTGCCACCCGCCCGGGCCCGGGGGGGGAAAAACTGTTTTTT; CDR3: CATRPGPGGEKLFF
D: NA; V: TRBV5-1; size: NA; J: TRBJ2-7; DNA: TGCGCCAGCAGCAGTACAGGGAGCGAGCAGTACTTC; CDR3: CASSSTGSEQYF
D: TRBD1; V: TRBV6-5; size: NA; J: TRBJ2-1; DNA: TGTGCCAGCAGTTACCTGGGACAGCAATACAATGAGCAGTTCTTC; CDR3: CASSYLGQQYNEQFF
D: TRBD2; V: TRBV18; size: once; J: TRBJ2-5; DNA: TGTGCCAGCTCTCCAACTAGCGGGAGATTGGGAGAGACCCAGTACTTC; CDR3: CASSPTSGRLGETQYF
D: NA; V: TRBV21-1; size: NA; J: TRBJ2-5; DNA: TGTGCCAGCAGCACGGTGGGACTAGCGGGCCTTCATTACGGGACCCAGTACTTC; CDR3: CASSTVGLAGLHYGTQYF
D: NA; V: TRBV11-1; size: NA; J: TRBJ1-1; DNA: TGTGCCAGCAGCTCACAACCGAACACTGAAGCTTTCTTT; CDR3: CASSSQPNTEAFF
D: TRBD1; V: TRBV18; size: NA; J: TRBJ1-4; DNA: TGTGCCAGCTCACCGAAACAGGGGACATACTATGAAAAACTGTTTTTT; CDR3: CASSPKQGTYYEKLFF
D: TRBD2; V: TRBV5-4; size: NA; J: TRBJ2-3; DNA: TGTGCCAGCAGCTTTAAGTCGGGAGGGAGGACAGATACGCAGTATTTT; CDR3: CASSFKSGGRTDTQYF
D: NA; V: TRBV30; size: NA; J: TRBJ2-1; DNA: TGTGCCTCGTCGGGGGTACCCTACAATGAGCAGTTCTTC; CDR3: CASSGVPYNEQFF
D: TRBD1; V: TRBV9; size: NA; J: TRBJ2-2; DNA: TGTGCCAGCAGCCCCCTCACAGGACAGGGCAGCGGGGAGCTGTTTTTT; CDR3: CASSPLTGQGSGELFF
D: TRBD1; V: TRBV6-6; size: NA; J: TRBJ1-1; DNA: TGTGCCAGCAGCTCAACGACAGGGGGAAACACTGAAGCTTTCTTT; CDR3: CASSSTTGGNTEAFF
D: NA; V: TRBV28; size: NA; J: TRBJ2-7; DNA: TGTGCCAGCAGTTTTAACAGCTACGAGCAGTACTTC; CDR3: CASSFNSYEQYF
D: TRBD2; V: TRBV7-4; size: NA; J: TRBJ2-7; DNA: TGTGCCAGCAGCTCCGGGACTAGCGATCCCTACGAGCAGTACTTC; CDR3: CASSSGTSDPYEQYF
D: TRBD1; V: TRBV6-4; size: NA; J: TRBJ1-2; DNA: TGTGCCAGCAGTCCAACAGGGGGTGGCTATGGCTACACCTTC; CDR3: CASSPTGGGYGYTF
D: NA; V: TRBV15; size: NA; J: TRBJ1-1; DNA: TGTGCCACCAGCTTTCCGTTGGGGGGGGCTGAAGCTTTCTTT; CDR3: CATSFPLGGAEAFF
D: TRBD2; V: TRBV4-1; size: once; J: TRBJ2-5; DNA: TGCGCCAGCAGCTACCCACTAGCGGGAGGGGAAGAGACCCAGTACTTC; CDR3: CASSYPLAGGEETQYF
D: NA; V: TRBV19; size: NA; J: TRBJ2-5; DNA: TGTGCCAGTAGTATAGGGTCTCGGGGAGAGACCCAGTACTTC; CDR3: CASSIGSRGETQYF
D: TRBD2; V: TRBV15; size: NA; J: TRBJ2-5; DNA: TGTGCCACCAGGACTAGCGGGAGAGTAGAGACCCAGTACTTC; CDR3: CATRTSGRVETQYF
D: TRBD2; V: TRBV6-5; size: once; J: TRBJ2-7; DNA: TGTGCCAGCAGCTACAACCGGGGGGGCGGCTACGAGCAGTACTTC; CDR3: CASSYNRGGGYEQYF
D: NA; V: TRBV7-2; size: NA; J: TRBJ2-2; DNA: TGTGCCAGCAGCTTCTTAACCGGGGAGCTGTTTTTT; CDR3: CASSFLTGELFF
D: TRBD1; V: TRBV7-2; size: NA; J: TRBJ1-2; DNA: TGTGCCAGCAGCTTGGCACAGGGGAGTATCGACTATGGCTACACCTTC; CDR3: CASSLAQGSIDYGYTF
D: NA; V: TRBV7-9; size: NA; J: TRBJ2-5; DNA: TGTGCCAGCAGCCAAAGGGGAGGGGGGCTTGAGACCCAGTACTTC; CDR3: CASSQRGGGLETQYF
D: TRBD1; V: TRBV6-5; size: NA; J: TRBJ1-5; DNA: TGTGCCAGCAGTTCCGACAGGGCTAGCAATCAGCCCCAGCATTTT; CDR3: CASSSDRASNQPQHF
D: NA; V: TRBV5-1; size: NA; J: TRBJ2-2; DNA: TGCGCCAGCAGCTTACGGGTGGAGATCACCGGGGAGCTGTTTTTT; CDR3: CASSLRVEITGELFF
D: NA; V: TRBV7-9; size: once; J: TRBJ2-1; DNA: TGTGCCAGCAGCTCCCCCCGGGGAACGCGGGCAGAGGAGCAGTTCTTC; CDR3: CASSSPRGTRAEEQFF
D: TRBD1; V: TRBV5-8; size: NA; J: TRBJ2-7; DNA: TGTGCCAGCAGCTCTAGACAGGGAAGATCCTACGAGCAGTACTTC; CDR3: CASSSRQGRSYEQYF
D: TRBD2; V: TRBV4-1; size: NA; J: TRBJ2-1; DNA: TGCGCCAGCAGACATAGCGGGAGGGGAACCTACAATGAGCAGTTCTTC; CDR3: CASRHSGRGTYNEQFF
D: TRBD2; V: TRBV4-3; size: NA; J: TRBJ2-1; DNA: TGCGCCAGCAGCGCAAGGACTAGCGGAGCCTACAATGAGCAGTTCTTC; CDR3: CASSARTSGAYNEQFF
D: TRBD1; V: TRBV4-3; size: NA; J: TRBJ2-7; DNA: TGCGCCAGCAGCGATCCGGGACAGGGGATTGGCGAGCAGTACTTC; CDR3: CASSDPGQGIGEQYF
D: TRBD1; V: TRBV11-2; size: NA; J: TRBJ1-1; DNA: TGTGCCAGCAGCCCGGGGACAGCGGCTTTCTTT; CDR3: CASSPGTAAFF
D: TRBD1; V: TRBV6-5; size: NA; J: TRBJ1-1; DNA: TGTGCCAGCAGTGCCGGGACAGGGATGGGCACTGAAGCTTTCTTT; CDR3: CASSAGTGMGTEAFF